This T cell receptor (beta chain) came from a study of cytomegalovirus exposure and HLA in healthy donors. V lost 3 bases to trimming and J lost 1 base; unmatched junction nucleotides: 17. There are 19 residues in the CDR3. The germline V gene encodes CDR1 SEHNR and CDR2 FQNEAQ (reference sequence). As concerns this clone: Its antigen is as yet unknown.

Assay used: immunoSEQ multiplex PCR; TCRdb lists only in-frame clones, some missing. The data show some 170,000 clones, more than 70% seen once. General study points: TCR sequences were mostly rare, though some public TCRs occurred in many donors. Specific recognition of CMV antigens was confirmed in vitro for a few chains (all CMV-associated). Reports described diagnosis of cytomegalovirus status by the classifier as highly specific and sensitive. Subsequent analysis showed first-cohort TCR clusters tending to co-occur in around 130 validation repertoires.

The sample comprised PBMCs. This receptor was obtained from a man aged 25-40 years in good health and CMV-seropositive. The genes are TRBV7-9 and TRBJ2-7; 8 bases line up with TRBD2. CDR3 protein: CASSFGGALGAGKSYEQYF. The CDR3 coding sequence is TGTGCCAGCAGCTTCGGGGGGGCCTTGGGAGCGGGTAAATCCTACGAGCAGTACTTC.